Listed below are T cell receptor beta chains from one sample, sequenced in a study of long-term antiretroviral therapy in people with HIV. TCRdb's copy holds only in-frame clones and misses some; the assay was immunoSEQ multiplex PCR. The table shows some 16,000 clones, with 80% to 90% occurring only once. The sequencing used unsorted PBMCs, collected 0.5 years after starting antiretroviral therapy. These receptors all stem from a middle-aged woman with HIV. Both conserved end residues are part of each CDR3. Each record gives: clone size, V gene, D gene, J gene, CDR3 protein, CDR3 DNA. A D gene is named only where the DNA matches it firmly. Expanded clones get a size class; other rows say once, few or many, or leave the size out.

-	TRBV27	-	TRBJ1-1	CASSVTRMNTEAFF	TGTGCCAGCAGTGTGACACGGATGAACACTGAAGCTTTCTTT
-	TRBV7-9	-	TRBJ2-7	CASSLNSHEQYF	TGTGCCAGCAGCTTGAATAGCCACGAGCAGTACTTC
-	TRBV7-8	TRBD1	TRBJ2-1	CASSFLTGGSYNEQFF	TGTGCCAGCAGCTTTTTGACAGGGGGCTCCTACAATGAGCAGTTCTTC
-	TRBV10-3	TRBD1	TRBJ2-7	CAISESGTGLSYEQYF	TGTGCCATCAGTGAGTCAGGGACAGGGCTCTCCTACGAGCAGTACTTC
few	TRBV19	-	TRBJ2-1	CASSIVGYNEQFF	TGTGCCAGTAGTATAGTCGGATACAATGAGCAGTTCTTC
-	TRBV10-1	-	TRBJ1-1	CASSHQNTEAFF	TGCGCCAGCAGCCACCAGAACACTGAAGCTTTCTTT
-	TRBV6-6	-	TRBJ1-4	CASTDGRNNEKLFF	TGTGCCAGCACCGACGGACGGAATAATGAAAAACTGTTTTTT
-	TRBV27	-	TRBJ2-3	CASRGTSTDTQYF	TGTGCCAGCAGGGGCACTAGCACAGATACGCAGTATTTT
-	TRBV5-1	-	TRBJ1-4	CASTWGDTATNEKLFF	TGCGCCAGCACCTGGGGGGACACTGCAACTAATGAAAAACTGTTTTTT
-	TRBV4-2	TRBD1	TRBJ2-7	CASSQGKGGSSYEQYF	TGTGCCAGCAGCCAAGGAAAAGGGGGCAGTTCATACGAGCAGTACTTC
-	TRBV7-2	TRBD2	TRBJ2-2	CASSFGLAVGELFF	TGTGCCAGCAGCTTCGGACTAGCCGTCGGGGAGCTGTTTTTT
-	TRBV27	-	TRBJ2-6	CASSSPFPGGANVLTF	TGTGCCAGCAGTTCACCCTTTCCCGGTGGGGCCAACGTCCTGACTTTC
once	TRBV5-4	-	TRBJ2-3	CASSLSDTQYF	TGTGCCAGCAGCTTATCCGATACGCAGTATTTT
-	TRBV19	-	TRBJ2-7	CASSTQVFFEQYF	TGTGCCAGTAGTACACAGGTTTTCTTCGAGCAGTACTTC
-	TRBV7-9	-	TRBJ2-1	CASNTPGSYNEQFF	TGTGCCAGCAATACCCCAGGCTCCTACAATGAGCAGTTCTTC
-	TRBV29-1	-	TRBJ2-3	CSVDKGVDTQYF	TGCAGCGTCGATAAGGGGGTCGATACGCAGTATTTT
few	TRBV13	-	TRBJ2-7	CASSPQSSYEQYF	TGTGCCAGCAGTCCACAGTCCTCCTACGAGCAGTACTTC
-	TRBV28	TRBD1	TRBJ2-7	CASSSGTAFYEQYF	TGTGCCAGCAGCTCCGGGACAGCTTTCTACGAGCAGTACTTC
-	TRBV7-2	TRBD2	TRBJ2-2	CASSLVPLLAANTGELFF	TGTGCCAGCAGCTTAGTTCCCCTACTAGCGGCAAACACCGGGGAGCTGTTTTTT
once	TRBV7-9	TRBD1	TRBJ2-5	CASSLGTGTQETQYF	TGTGCCAGCAGCTTAGGGACAGGAACCCAAGAGACCCAGTACTTC
-	TRBV27	-	TRBJ2-7	CASSLLSDYEQYF	TGTGCCAGCAGTTTACTTTCTGACTACGAGCAGTACTTC
few	TRBV18	TRBD1	TRBJ1-2	CASSPIDRGEGYTF	TGTGCCAGCTCACCTATTGACAGGGGCGAAGGCTACACCTTC
-	TRBV7-8	TRBD1	TRBJ2-7	CASSFDRGRSEQYF	TGTGCCAGCAGCTTCGACAGGGGGCGATCCGAGCAGTACTTC